This is a list of T cell receptor beta chains from one sample in a study of blood T cell repertoires in COVID-19. Sequencing was performed with immunoSEQ multiplex PCR; in TCRdb, only in-frame clones are kept and a portion is missing. The sample lists 650,000 to 800,000 clones, about 87% seen once, with approximately 0.25% in the top ten. The sequencing sample was made of peripheral blood. The origin of the receptors is a woman between 18 and 30 years old with acute or convalescent COVID-19. CDR3s include the opening cysteine and the closing phenylalanine or tryptophan. Each record gives: J gene, D gene, V gene, clone size, CDR3 protein, CDR3 DNA. A D gene is named only where the DNA matches it firmly. The size entry is marked missing in some rows and otherwise reads once, few, many or a size class.

>TRBJ2-7|NA|TRBV19|NA
CASSISGQTEIPVYEQYF
TGTGCCAGTAGTATATCTGGCCAGACAGAAATCCCGGTCTACGAGCAGTACTTC
>TRBJ1-1|NA|TRBV7-3|NA
CASSTKGGITEAFF
TGTGCCAGCAGCACTAAGGGGGGGATCACTGAAGCTTTCTTT
>TRBJ1-6|TRBD1|TRBV19|NA
CASSEGQGASPLHF
TGTGCCAGTAGTGAGGGACAGGGGGCTTCACCCCTCCACTTT
>TRBJ1-1|NA|TRBV6-5|NA
CASSYSPGRARAFF
TGTGCCAGCAGTTACTCGCCCGGGAGGGCCCGGGCTTTCTTT
>TRBJ1-2|NA|TRBV7-6|once
CASSLAGASPTYGYTF
TGTGCCAGCAGCTTAGCGGGGGCATCCCCAACCTATGGCTACACCTTC
>TRBJ2-4|NA|TRBV5-6|NA
CASSLSGAKNIQYF
TGTGCCAGCAGCTTATCGGGAGCCAAAAACATTCAGTACTTC
>TRBJ1-5|TRBD1|TRBV7-4|NA
CARYQTGQQPQHF
TGTGCCAGATACCAGACAGGGCAACAGCCCCAGCATTTT
>TRBJ2-4|TRBD1|TRBV11-2|NA
CASSKLTGVGNIQYF
TGTGCCAGCAGCAAACTGACAGGGGTGGGGAACATTCAGTACTTC
>TRBJ2-1|TRBD2|TRBV4-1|NA
CASSLAFSGGANEQFF
TGCGCCAGCAGCCTAGCTTTTAGCGGGGGGGCGAATGAGCAGTTCTTC
>TRBJ1-2|NA|TRBV9|NA
CASSERTGANYGYTF
TGTGCCAGCAGCGAAAGGACGGGAGCTAACTATGGCTACACCTTC
>TRBJ2-5|TRBD1|TRBV24-1|NA
CATSASTDREETQYF
TGTGCCACCAGTGCCTCCACGGACAGGGAAGAGACCCAGTACTTC
>TRBJ2-7|TRBD2|TRBV5-1|NA
CASRRAGTRPYEQYF
TGCGCCAGCAGAAGAGCCGGGACTAGACCCTACGAGCAGTACTTC
>TRBJ1-1|NA|TRBV9|once
CASSPVLRDTEAFF
TGTGCCAGCAGCCCGGTTCTACGGGACACTGAAGCTTTCTTT
>TRBJ2-1|NA|TRBV2|NA
CASSSTGSSYNEQFF
TGTGCCAGCAGTTCGACTGGGTCCTCCTACAATGAGCAGTTCTTC
>TRBJ1-1|NA|TRBV6-6|NA
CASSYSNLNTEAFF
TGTGCCAGCAGTTACTCGAACCTAAACACTGAAGCTTTCTTT
>TRBJ1-5|NA|TRBV28|once
CASSLYGYSNQPQHF
TGTGCCAGCAGTTTATACGGTTATAGCAATCAGCCCCAGCATTTT
>TRBJ2-7|NA|TRBV19|NA
CASSVQGSSYEQYF
TGTGCCAGTAGTGTACAGGGTTCAAGCTACGAGCAGTACTTC
>TRBJ1-2|NA|TRBV5-1|NA
CASSSGDRDYGYTF
TGCGCCAGCAGCTCTGGTGACAGAGACTATGGCTACACCTTC
>TRBJ1-2|NA|TRBV25-1|NA
CASSGKWQGPPNYGYTF
TGTGCCAGCAGTGGGAAGTGGCAGGGGCCTCCTAACTATGGCTACACCTTC
>TRBJ1-1|NA|TRBV5-1|NA
CASSRGSSPTEAFF
TGCGCCAGCAGCCGCGGGAGCTCCCCAACTGAAGCTTTCTTT
>TRBJ2-5|TRBD1|TRBV5-1|NA
CASSWGQGLEETQYF
TGCGCCAGCAGCTGGGGACAGGGACTCGAAGAGACCCAGTACTTC
>TRBJ1-2|NA|TRBV29-1|NA
CSVEVFGGYTF
TGCAGCGTTGAGGTTTTCGGTGGCTACACCTTC
>TRBJ1-2|NA|TRBV5-1|NA
CASSPGTSINAYGYTF
TGCGCCAGCAGCCCTGGGACATCCATTAATGCCTATGGCTACACCTTC
>TRBJ1-2|TRBD1|TRBV24-1|NA
CATSDRLPGQGAGYTF
TGTGCCACCAGTGACAGATTACCGGGACAGGGGGCTGGCTACACCTTC
>TRBJ1-2|TRBD1|TRBV25-1|NA
CASSDWGQTLYGYTF
TGTGCCAGCAGTGACTGGGGACAGACACTCTATGGCTACACCTTC
>TRBJ1-5|NA|TRBV2|NA
CARGTGGNQPQHF
TGTGCCAGGGGGACGGGGGGCAATCAGCCCCAGCATTTT
>TRBJ1-6|NA|TRBV7-2|NA
CASSLRAGDSPLHF
TGTGCCAGCAGCCTACGAGCCGGGGATTCACCCCTCCACTTT
>TRBJ2-7|NA|TRBV3-1/TRBV3-2|NA
CASSQASEQYF
TGTGCCAGCAGCCAAGCCTCCGAGCAGTACTTC
>TRBJ1-1|NA|TRBV18|NA
CASSTADGGTEAFF
TGTGCCAGCTCAACAGCCGACGGGGGCACTGAAGCTTTCTTT
>TRBJ1-2|NA|TRBV3-1/TRBV3-2|NA
CASSQVRGNLLDYGYTF
TGTGCCAGCAGCCAAGTGCGCGGGAATCTTTTGGACTATGGCTACACCTTC
>TRBJ2-5|NA|TRBV4-1|NA
CASSQGGRETQYF
TGCGCCAGCAGCCAAGGGGGGAGGGAGACCCAGTACTTC
>TRBJ1-3|NA|TRBV18|NA
CASSPGTGLGSGNTIYF
TGTGCCAGCTCACCAGGTACAGGGCTGGGCTCTGGAAACACCATATATTTT
>TRBJ1-2|NA|TRBV12-3/TRBV12-4|NA
CASSFGQYYGYTF
TGTGCCAGCAGTTTCGGACAGTACTATGGCTACACCTTC
>TRBJ1-1|NA|TRBV6-5|NA
CASRFRDEAFF
TGTGCCAGCAGGTTTCGGGATGAAGCTTTCTTT
>TRBJ2-2|NA|TRBV9|NA
CASSPPAVRAGELFF
TGTGCCAGCAGCCCACCGGCGGTCCGGGCCGGGGAGCTGTTTTTT
>TRBJ1-1|NA|TRBV19|NA
CASSIVSSGTEAFF
TGTGCCAGTAGTATAGTTAGCTCGGGCACTGAAGCTTTCTTT
>TRBJ1-2|TRBD1|TRBV9|NA
CASSPRTGPPGGYTF
TGTGCCAGCAGCCCTCGGACAGGTCCGCCGGGCGGCTACACCTTC
>TRBJ2-3|NA|TRBV7-3|once
CASSEPGHTDTQYF
TGTGCCAGCAGCGAACCGGGACACACAGATACGCAGTATTTT
>TRBJ2-7|NA|TRBV24-1|NA
CATSDLGPDGGEQYF
TGTGCCACCAGTGATTTGGGGCCCGATGGCGGGGAGCAGTACTTC
>TRBJ1-5|TRBD1|TRBV27|NA
CASSLWTLRQGHQPQHF
TGTGCCAGCAGTTTATGGACCTTAAGACAGGGGCATCAGCCCCAGCATTTT
>TRBJ1-2|NA|TRBV19|NA
CASSIVRAEGYTF
TGTGCCAGTAGTATCGTCAGGGCGGAGGGCTACACCTTC
>TRBJ2-7|NA|TRBV5-1|NA
CASSLAQGHYEQYF
TGCGCCAGCAGCTTGGCCCAAGGACACTACGAGCAGTACTTC
>TRBJ1-2|TRBD1|TRBV10-3|NA
CAISESVQGARGYTF
TGTGCCATCAGTGAGTCGGTTCAGGGGGCGCGAGGCTACACCTTC
>TRBJ2-5|TRBD2|TRBV3-1/TRBV3-2|NA
CASSLLAGQETQYF
TGTGCCAGCAGCCTACTAGCGGGGCAAGAGACCCAGTACTTC
>TRBJ2-1|NA|TRBV5-1|NA
CASIQGNEQFF
TGCGCCAGCATCCAGGGCAATGAGCAGTTCTTC
>TRBJ1-5|TRBD1|TRBV6-5|NA
CASSSRTGPSNQPQHF
TGTGCCAGCAGTTCGAGGACAGGTCCAAGCAATCAGCCCCAGCATTTT
>TRBJ1-4|NA|TRBV25-1|NA
CASSGENEKLFF
TGTGCCAGCAGTGGGGAGAATGAAAAACTGTTTTTT
>TRBJ2-4|TRBD2|TRBV6-5|NA
CASRSGGLAKNIQYF
TGTGCCAGCAGAAGCGGGGGTTTAGCCAAAAACATTCAGTACTTC